Listed below are T cell receptor beta chains from one sample, sequenced in a study of T cell repertoires in cytomegalovirus infection. These receptors' antigens are unknown. MiXCR, run by TCRdb on the reads, gives a single entry per CDR3 protein. In the table there are 650,000 to 900,000 distinct CDR3 sequences, around 29% of which are singletons. The sample consisted of cultured CD8+ T cells from PBMCs, taken from culture after CMV antigen stimulation. The receptors were sampled from a human donor in good health (CMV status not recorded). Some clones in this sample may be carry-over from other donors' samples. Each CDR3 is given with its conserved first and last residue.

v_call: TRBV7-8; cdr3_aa: CASSPGGAGAERSYEQYF
v_call: TRBV20-1; cdr3_aa: CSARRRMGNEQFF
v_call: TRBV27; cdr3_aa: CASRGGVHYGYTF
v_call: TRBV3-1; cdr3_aa: CASSLLPSWGQGDGEQFF
v_call: TRBV12-3/TRBV12-4; cdr3_aa: CASSPFQQGSQPQHF
v_call: TRBV12-3/TRBV12-4; cdr3_aa: CASSAFERGAEDTQYF
v_call: TRBV7-8; cdr3_aa: CASSGRDGASGAPYNEQFF
v_call: TRBV6-1; cdr3_aa: CASTGLDEQFF
v_call: TRBV7-6; cdr3_aa: CASSLASGSLAEAFF
v_call: TRBV7-9; cdr3_aa: CASSSYAVLGGPGDEQFF
v_call: TRBV5-4; cdr3_aa: CASSYQSQGLNTEAFF
v_call: TRBV5-4; cdr3_aa: CASSTAGLGDTEAFF
v_call: TRBV6-5; cdr3_aa: CASSYRTSGSDEQFF
v_call: TRBV2; cdr3_aa: CASSWGTVGYEQYF
v_call: TRBV6-2/TRBV6-3; cdr3_aa: CASRTRRGGIDYGYTF
v_call: TRBV24-1; cdr3_aa: CATSDFRERELFF
v_call: TRBV6-6; cdr3_aa: CASSYVGGAKNIQYF
v_call: TRBV10-3; cdr3_aa: CASHGGGWEETQYF
v_call: TRBV2; cdr3_aa: CASSEWLASNQPQHF
v_call: TRBV4-2; cdr3_aa: CASSHPHPGTDTAGANVLTF
v_call: TRBV4-1; cdr3_aa: CASSLRTSGGNEQFF
v_call: TRBV6-5; cdr3_aa: CASRHRGPGTNEKLFF
v_call: TRBV12-3/TRBV12-4; cdr3_aa: CASSLGLAGGPMTGELFF
v_call: TRBV19; cdr3_aa: CASSPLGPKSSTNEKLFF
v_call: TRBV6-5; cdr3_aa: CASSYSGGGAGDIQYF
v_call: TRBV2; cdr3_aa: CASRGPEDQPQHF
v_call: TRBV6-1; cdr3_aa: CASSPPGRINEQFF
v_call: TRBV2; cdr3_aa: CASIPSQFLSPLHF
v_call: TRBV7-9; cdr3_aa: CASSPGLESYF
v_call: TRBV12-3/TRBV12-4; cdr3_aa: CASSFFGRGPGANVLTF
v_call: TRBV7-9; cdr3_aa: CASSPKQGYEQYF
v_call: TRBV7-8; cdr3_aa: CASSSPTSGGAVSPNEQFF
v_call: TRBV24-1; cdr3_aa: CATSGQDSNQPQHF
v_call: TRBV7-9; cdr3_aa: CANSPPGWSQYF
v_call: TRBV11-2; cdr3_aa: CASSLVGTLGETQYF
v_call: TRBV6-1; cdr3_aa: CASSPYGGGKETQYF
v_call: TRBV2; cdr3_aa: CASVGTSGGGEQYF
v_call: TRBV24-1; cdr3_aa: CATSDPADSEQFF
v_call: TRBV7-9; cdr3_aa: CASIRGQGMNEELFF
v_call: TRBV7-2; cdr3_aa: CASSFWTSGENEQYF
v_call: TRBV6-6; cdr3_aa: CASSDMGTPSNQPQHF
v_call: TRBV4-3; cdr3_aa: CASSQGLAGGQGEQFF